The 12 T cell receptor beta chains in this list originate from one sample, sequenced in a study of T cells in Graves' hyperthyroidism and ophthalmopathy (dated by TCRdb to the late 2010s). The library came from multiplex PCR. The sequencer was an Illumina HiSeq 2000. Amplification of TCR beta CDR3 regions was carried out from RNA transcripts. The first round of RT-PCR for the TCR CDR3 was performed with the HTBI primer set and the Qiagen OneStep RT-PCR kit. Starting from the raw public reads, TCRdb applied fastp trimming at Q25, assembled clones with MiXCR and retained in-frame beta chains. Entries that share a CDR3 protein sequence are merged under the most common genes and DNA. The sample includes under 400,000 distinct CDR3 sequences, with roughly 15% observed a single time. Around 20% of the sample lies in the top ten. The material sequenced was blood. These receptors originate from a woman aged 55-70 years with Graves' ophthalmopathy.

In regard to this clonotype: A clone one base away is much larger, so this may be a read error. The conserved phenylalanine or tryptophan is not found at the CDR3 terminus, so this likely reflects a read error. This chain connects TRBV7-2 to TRBJ2-7; 10 bases match TRBD1. V was clipped by 0 bases and J by 4 bases; unmatched bases: 3. Germline loops: CDR1 SGHTA, CDR2 FQGNSA. The CDR3 extends over 15 amino acids. In DNA form, the CDR3 reads TGTGCCAGCAGCTTAGCCGGGACAGGGGTGTACGAGCAGTACCTC. It codes for CASSLAGTGVYEQYL.

The chain links TRBV19 to TRBJ1-5; tentatively, D is TRBD1 (5 bases). Germline CDR1 and CDR2: LNHDA and SQIVND (reference sequence). The V and J ends lost 3 bases and 4 bases respectively, with 7 bases between them. The CDR3 sequence is 13 residues long. CDR3 nucleotide sequence: TGTGCCAGTAGTATCGGGGGGAATCAGCCCCAGCATTTT. Protein product: CASSIGGNQPQHF.

The V call is TRBV7-9, the J call TRBJ2-3; 10 nucleotides agree with TRBD1. The CDR3 consists of 15 residues. Unmatched junction bases numbered 5, after V lost 2 bases and J lost 6 bases. CDR1 SEHNR and CDR2 FQNEAQ come from the germline V gene (reference sequence). The CDR3 sequence: CASSLRDRGFDTQYF. CDR3 in DNA: TGTGCCAGCAGCTTAAGGGACAGGGGATTCGATACGCAGTATTTT.

The chain joins TRBV5-1 to TRBJ2-4; TRBD1 matches at 9 bases. Germline V gives CDR1 SGHRS, CDR2 YFSETQ. This CDR3 has 16 amino acids. Losses at the gene ends were 0 bases for V and 6 bases for J; bases not matched to a gene: 7. The CDR3 loop reads CASSLAGPGQGNIQYF. The CDR3, as DNA: TGCGCCAGCAGCTTGGCGGGGCCGGGACAGGGAAACATTCAGTACTTC.

This clonotype showed up many times. V is TRBV5-7 and J is TRBJ2-7; D is unclear. TRBV5-7 is annotated as an ORF whose role is uncertain. V was cut by 3 bases and J by 3 bases, with 7 bases left in between. The length of the CDR3 is 12 residues. CDR3 DNA: TGTGCCAGCAGCTGGGTGAGCTACGAGCAGTACTTC. Amino acids: CASSWVSYEQYF.

This clonotype has at least ten counts. This chain joins TRBV30 and TRBJ1-1; possible D gene TRBD1, 5 bases. CDR1 is GTSNPN and CDR2 is SVGIG in the germline V gene (reference sequence). The germline V and J ends were trimmed by 5 bases and 6 bases, with 7 bases remaining between them. This CDR3 is built from 10 residues. The CDR3 here is CAWRGSEAFF. Written as DNA, the CDR3 is TGTGCCTGGCGGGGCTCTGAAGCTTTCTTT. Supplemented by reference TRBV30 and TRBJ1-1, the full variable domain reads SQTIHQWPATLVQPVGSPLSLECTVEGTSNPNLYWYRQAAGRGLQLLFYSVGIGQISSEVPQNLSASRPQDRQFILSSKKLLLSDSGFYLCAWRGSEAFFGQGTRLTVV.

The table lists this clonotype with many counts. This chain connects TRBV20-1 to TRBJ1-1, with 12 bases aligning to TRBD1. The V gene end was trimmed by 1 base and the J gene end by 6 bases; junction bases not matched to a gene: 3. The length of the CDR3 is 14 residues. The germline V gene encodes CDR1 DFQATT and CDR2 SNEGSKA (reference sequence). The CDR3 reads CSARAGTGGPEAFF. CDR3 DNA: TGCAGTGCTAGAGCCGGGACAGGGGGCCCTGAAGCTTTCTTT.

The chain is built from TRBV10-2 and TRBJ2-2; 12 nucleotides align to TRBD2. Trimming took 10 bases from V and 4 from J; bases not matched to a gene: 7. The CDR3 extends over 15 amino acids. Germline V CDR1 and CDR2: WSHSY, SAAADI. The CDR3 spells CATLGLAGTTGELFF. CDR3 coding DNA: TGCGCCACCCTTGGACTAGCGGGAACCACCGGGGAGCTGTTTTTT.

The chain uses TRBV28 and TRBJ1-3, with 7 bases fitting TRBD1. CDR1 and CDR2 from the germline V gene are MDHEN and SYDVKM. The CDR3 has 16 residues. The ends lost 6 bases at V and 3 bases at J; junction bases unmatched: 11. CDR3 sequence: CASSRGGTAYGNTIYF. Written as DNA, the CDR3 is TGTGCCAGCAGCCGAGGTGGGACAGCCTATGGAAACACCATATATTTT.

This clonotype was seen many times. CDR3 sequence reads: CASSLGPEDTQYF. The CDR3 coding sequence is TGTGCCAGCAGCTTAGGACCCGAAGATACGCAGTATTTT. The chain employs TRBV7-9 and TRBJ2-3; D gene unclear. Per germline, CDR1 SEHNR and CDR2 FQNEAQ (reference sequence). The CDR3 is 13 residues long. The ends were cut back, 1 base at V and 5 bases at J, with 7 bases in the middle.

The rearrangement uses TRBV5-1 and TRBJ2-1; 14 bases match TRBD2. V shed 4 bases, J shed 7 bases, and the junction held 4 bases outside the gene matches. Germline V CDR1 and CDR2: SGHRS, YFSETQ. CDR3 size: 15 residues. The CDR3 here is CASSRTSGRLNEQFF. The CDR3 region has the DNA TGCGCCAGCAGCCGGACTAGCGGGAGGTTAAATGAGCAGTTCTTC.

This clonotype was seen a handful of times. The gene calls are TRBV10-2 and TRBJ2-3; 8 bases align to TRBD1. V lost 6 bases, J lost 2 bases, and 4 bases stayed unmatched. Germline CDR1 WSHSY, CDR2 SAAADI. The CDR3 is 14 residues long. The CDR3 region is CASRTGGHTDTQYF. The CDR3 DNA follows: TGCGCCAGCAGAACAGGGGGACACACAGATACGCAGTATTTT.